The 30 T cell receptor beta chains reported below all come from one sample, sequenced in a study of T cell responses to AZD1222 COVID-19 vaccine. Profiling relied on immunoSEQ multiplex PCR, and the TCRdb table lists in-frame clones only, not all of them. The sample shows 150,000 to 200,000 clones, almost 95% of them seen only once. Sequencing used peripheral blood, obtained on day 0 of AZD1222 vaccination. The receptors here all came from an adult in good health.

This clone was counted a few times. This CDR3 is CASRRQGSGYNEQFF. The CDR3 bases are TGTGCCAGCAGAAGACAGGGCTCGGGTTACAATGAGCAGTTCTTC. The chain carries TRBV6-5 and TRBJ2-1, with TRBD1 identical over 7 bases. The germline V gene has CDR1 MNHEY and CDR2 SVGAGI. V lost 6 bases to trimming and J lost 4 bases; unmatched junction nucleotides: 9. The CDR3 contains 15 residues.

The rearrangement uses TRBV28 and TRBJ1-4; tentative D call: TRBD1 (6 bases). This CDR3 spans 16 amino acids. Trimming shortened V by 3 bases and J by 7 bases, and 18 bases separated the two germline ends. The germline V gene encodes CDR1 MDHEN and CDR2 SYDVKM. The CDR3 DNA sequence: TGTGCCAGCAGTTTTGCAGGGGCGGCCTCGGCTGAAAAACTGTTTTTT. It codes for CASSFAGAASAEKLFF.

The chain recombines TRBV5-1 with TRBJ2-5; the D gene is possibly TRBD2 (6 bases). The V end lost 4 bases, the J end lost 0 bases, and 13 bases lay between the germline ends. CDR1 and CDR2 (germline): SGHRS, YFSETQ. The CDR3 covers 15 residues. The CDR3 DNA is TGCGCCAGCAGCCAAGTCCGGGGGAACCAAGAGACCCAGTACTTC. It yields the protein CASSQVRGNQETQYF.

The V call is TRBV7-2, the J call TRBJ1-5; TRBD1 might be the D (5 bases). V shed 1 base and J shed 6 bases, with 10 bases lying between them. This CDR3 has 14 amino acids. Looked up from germline, CDR1 is SGHTA and CDR2 is FQGNSA. CDR3 sequence: CASSLEQVGQPQHF. The CDR3 DNA follows: TGTGCCAGCAGCTTAGAACAGGTGGGTCAGCCCCAGCATTTT.

The rearrangement links TRBV3-1 (or the pseudogene TRBV3-2) to TRBJ2-5; a weak D match, TRBD2 (5 bases). In germline, CDR1 is LGHDT, CDR2 YNNKEL (reference sequence). CDR3 length: 14 residues. V dropped 3 bases and J dropped 5 bases, with 13 bases sitting between them. CDR3 protein: CASSQMERRETQYF. Written as DNA, the CDR3 is TGTGCCAGCAGCCAGATGGAGCGGCGGGAGACCCAGTACTTC.

V and J are TRBV7-3 and TRBJ2-2; 8 bases agree with TRBD1. The CDR3 sequence is 14 residues long. The V gene end was trimmed by 4 bases and the J gene end by 5 bases; junction bases not matched to a gene: 3. Per the germline V gene, CDR1 is SGHTA and CDR2 is FQGTGA. The CDR3 reads CASSSGGRTGELFF. DNA for the CDR3: TGTGCCAGCAGCTCAGGGGGCCGAACCGGGGAGCTGTTTTTT.

In this sample, this clone turned up once. The rearrangement uses TRBV3-1 (or the pseudogene TRBV3-2) and TRBJ2-6, with D perhaps matching TRBD2 (5 bases). Trimming removed 2 bases at V and 2 bases at J, with 10 bases between. The V gene's germline CDR1 is LGHDT and CDR2 YNNKEL (reference sequence). There are 16 residues in the CDR3. CDR3 nucleotides: TGTGCCAGCAGCCAACTCACCGGGACTGGGGCCAACGTCCTGACTTTC. Translating gives CASSQLTGTGANVLTF.

The chain is built from TRBV28 and TRBJ2-7; D gene ambiguous. The germline V gene has CDR1 MDHEN and CDR2 SYDVKM. Trimming removed 2 bases at V and 2 bases at J, with 4 bases between. The CDR3 extends over 12 amino acids. The CDR3 DNA follows: TGTGCCAGCAGTTTACCCCCCTACGAGCAGTACTTC. Its protein product is CASSLPPYEQYF.

J is TRBJ1-6 and V is TRBV28; perhaps TRBD1 as D (5 bases). This CDR3 is built from 17 residues. Germline V gives CDR1 MDHEN, CDR2 SYDVKM. V was pared by 6 bases and J by 8 bases, with 23 bases between. DNA of the CDR3: TGTGCCAGCAGCCGCGATGGGGGACGGATTTGGGATTCACCCCTCCACTTT. Translating it yields CASSRDGGRIWDSPLHF.

This rearrangement joins TRBV2 to TRBJ1-1, with 7 nucleotides matching TRBD1. Looked up from germline, CDR1 is SNHLY and CDR2 is FYNNEI. V shed 10 bases and J 0 bases; nucleotides not matched to a gene: 5. CDR3 size: 13 residues. CDR3 DNA sequence: TGTGCCACCCTGACAGGGCTGAACACTGAAGCTTTCTTT. Its translation is CATLTGLNTEAFF.

V usage is TRBV12-3 or TRBV12-4 and J usage is TRBJ1-1, with a tentative D call TRBD1 (6 bases). This CDR3 comprises 13 residues. V gave up 6 bases and J gave up 3 bases, with 11 bases separating them. The CDR3 sequence is CASRQGTYTEAFF. DNA of the CDR3: TGTGCCAGCAGGCAGGGGACTTACACTGAAGCTTTCTTT.

The chain carries TRBV6-2 or TRBV6-3 and TRBJ1-1; possible D gene TRBD1, 6 bases. This CDR3 region has 11 residues. V dropped 6 bases and J dropped 7 bases, with 9 bases sitting between them. The V gene's germline CDR1 is MNHEY and CDR2 SVGEGT. DNA of the CDR3: TGTGCCAGCAGCCAGGGGTATGAAGCTTTCTTT. Translated: CASSQGYEAFF.

CDR3 region: CAWSVGRDQPQHF. For the CDR3, the DNA is TGTGCCTGGAGTGTAGGGAGAGATCAGCCCCAGCATTTT. This chain uses TRBV30 with TRBJ1-5, with D uncertain. From germline, CDR1 is GTSNPN and CDR2 SVGIG (reference sequence). The CDR3 totals 13 residues. V lost 0 bases and J 5 bases, leaving 8 bases between the germline ends.

The V and J genes are TRBV19 and TRBJ1-2, with D unclear. Germline values: CDR1 LNHDA, CDR2 SQIVND (reference sequence). With 4 bases removed from V and 8 bases from J, the gap between germline ends came to 20 bases. The CDR3 runs to 15 residues. The DNA for the CDR3 is TGTGCCAGTAGTACAGATACAGTAGCCAAGAGAGGCTACACCTTC. This gives the protein CASSTDTVAKRGYTF.

The chain joins TRBV28 to TRBJ2-7, with D unclear. Trimming removed 1 base at V and 3 bases at J, with 10 bases between. CDR1 is MDHEN and CDR2 is SYDVKM in the germline V gene. CDR3 length: 14 amino acids. The CDR3 coding sequence is TGTGCCAGCAGTTTATCGACCATCTACTACGAGCAGTACTTC. The encoded protein is CASSLSTIYYEQYF.

The chain employs TRBV30 and TRBJ2-1; maybe TRBD2 (6 bases). V was clipped by 5 bases and J by 1 base, with 12 bases between them. The germline gives CDR1 GTSNPN, CDR2 SVGIG (reference sequence). The CDR3 has 14 residues. DNA for the CDR3: TGTGCCTGGCAGACTAGTAGTTCCTACAATGAGCAGTTCTTC. Translation gives CAWQTSSSYNEQFF.

This sequence joins TRBV29-1 and TRBJ2-1, with D perhaps TRBD1 or TRBD2 (5 bases each). The CDR3 totals 14 residues. Germline CDR1 reads SQVTM; CDR2 reads ANQGSEA. Trimming stripped 6 bases from V and 7 bases from J, with 19 bases between. The chain's CDR3 is CSVPPGPTWNEQFF. The CDR3 DNA reads as TGCAGCGTCCCCCCGGGGCCCACTTGGAATGAGCAGTTCTTC.

V gene TRBV2 combines with J gene TRBJ2-7; the match to TRBD1 covers 11 bases. CDR1 and CDR2 from the germline V gene are SNHLY and FYNNEI. V lost 7 bases, J lost 8 bases, and 10 bases stayed unmatched. This CDR3 region has 14 residues. CDR3 residues: CASTPDRGLLQQYF. CDR3 nucleotides: TGTGCCAGCACTCCGGACAGGGGGCTGTTGCAGCAGTACTTC.

The chain joins TRBV15 to TRBJ2-1, with TRBD2 matching 10 bases. The CDR3 has 21 residues. V was pared by 0 bases and J by 0 bases, with 14 bases of the junction left unmatched. Germline CDR1 is LNHNV and CDR2 is YYDKDF (reference sequence). In DNA form, the CDR3 reads TGTGCCACCAGCAGAGACAAAGGAAGCGGGAGGGTCCCAAGCTCCTACAATGAGCAGTTCTTC. Translating it yields CATSRDKGSGRVPSSYNEQFF.

The chain employs TRBV2 and TRBJ1-1; no firm D call. In germline, CDR1 is SNHLY, CDR2 FYNNEI. This CDR3 contains 13 residues. V was shortened by 4 bases and J by 4 bases, with 10 bases between the two germline ends. This CDR3 reads CASSGQAVTEAFF. CDR3 bases: TGTGCCAGCAGTGGGCAGGCGGTCACTGAAGCTTTCTTT.

The chain combines TRBV4-2 with TRBJ1-2; 9 nucleotides agree with TRBD1. Germline CDR1 and CDR2: LGHNA and YNFKEQ. The CDR3 covers 14 residues. The ends lost 4 bases at V and 8 bases at J; junction bases unmatched: 8. The DNA of the CDR3 is TGTGCCAGCAGCCGCGGAACAGGGGGCCAGGGCTACACCTTC. It yields the protein CASSRGTGGQGYTF.

The V gene is TRBV29-1, the J gene TRBJ2-1; a possible D gene is TRBD1 (6 bases). The V gene's germline CDR1 is SQVTM and CDR2 ANQGSEA. Trimming pared 6 bases from V and 3 bases from J, leaving 15 bases between. CDR3 size: 14 residues. For the CDR3, the DNA is TGCAGCGTCGTACAGGGAAAGGGCTACAATGAGCAGTTCTTC. This translates into CSVVQGKGYNEQFF.

The chain couples TRBV5-1 to TRBJ2-6; 7 bases align to TRBD1. This CDR3 comprises 20 residues. V lost 4 bases and J lost 4; bases outside the gene matches: 20. CDR1 and CDR2 (germline): SGHRS, YFSETQ. The CDR3 here is CASSMFSWTGDLEGANVLTF. The CDR3 region has the DNA TGCGCCAGCAGCATGTTTTCGTGGACAGGTGATTTGGAAGGGGCCAACGTCCTGACTTTC.

The chain links TRBV11-2 to TRBJ1-6; the D is unclear. V lost 1 base, J lost 0 bases, and 16 bases lay in between. Germline assignment: CDR1 SGHAT and CDR2 FQNNGV. The CDR3 covers 19 residues. The CDR3 protein is CASSLVNLAGSSYNSPLHF. The CDR3, as DNA: TGTGCCAGCAGCTTAGTCAATCTGGCGGGGAGCTCCTATAATTCACCCCTCCACTTT. Together with reference TRBV11-2 and TRBJ1-6, the CDR3 gives the full variable domain: EAGVAQSPRYKIIEKRQSVAFWCNPISGHATLYWYQQILGQGPKLLIQFQNNGVVDDSQLPKDRFSAERLKGVDSTLKIQPAKLEDSAVYLCASSLVNLAGSSYNSPLHFGNGTRLTVT.

The chain links TRBV7-8 to TRBJ2-1; 9 nucleotides match TRBD2. CDR1 and CDR2 (germline): SGHVS, FQNEAQ. The ends lost 4 bases at V and 8 bases at J; junction bases unmatched: 9. The CDR3 loop spans 15 amino acids. In nucleotides, the CDR3 is TGTGCCAGCAGCTCCGGGACTAGCTTTGGCGATGAGCAGTTCTTC. Translating gives CASSSGTSFGDEQFF.

The genes are TRBV28 and TRBJ2-3, with TRBD2 identical over 7 bases. Germline CDR1 and CDR2: MDHEN and SYDVKM. The CDR3 is made up of 17 amino acids. The trim removed 3 bases at V and 0 bases at J, leaving 9 bases unmatched. In DNA, the CDR3 is TGTGCCAGCAGTTTGAAGTGGGGGGGAACTAGCACAGATACGCAGTATTTT. This codes for CASSLKWGGTSTDTQYF.

The chain employs TRBV19 and TRBJ1-5, with TRBD1 identical over 9 bases. The J segment lost 2 bases and the V segment lost 5 bases, leaving 4 bases of the junction unmatched. This CDR3 is built from 15 residues. The germline gives CDR1 LNHDA, CDR2 SQIVND (reference sequence). For the CDR3, the DNA is TGTGCCAGTAGTCCACGGACAGGGGGCAATCAGCCCCAGCATTTT. This gives the protein CASSPRTGGNQPQHF.

V usage is TRBV5-1 and J usage is TRBJ2-7; TRBD1 agrees at 8 bases. Germline CDR1 reads SGHRS; CDR2 reads YFSETQ. Trimming removed 5 bases from V and 4 bases from J; junction bases left unmatched: 11. The CDR3 extends over 15 amino acids. CDR3 sequence reads: CASRRPGGDLYEQYF. CDR3 nucleotide sequence: TGCGCCAGCAGGCGACCAGGGGGCGACCTTTACGAGCAGTACTTC.

The chain recombines TRBV24-1 with TRBJ1-2; perhaps TRBD1 as D (5 bases). Germline values: CDR1 KGHDR, CDR2 SFDVKD. V was clipped by 4 bases and J by 9 bases, with 20 bases between them. This CDR3 comprises 15 residues. The CDR3 here is CATSDIAEGPSRYTF. The CDR3 DNA reads as TGTGCCACCAGTGACATAGCTGAGGGGCCTTCTCGCTACACCTTC.

J is TRBJ2-1 and V is TRBV20-1; no clear D. Germline V gene lookup returns CDR1 DFQATT and CDR2 SNEGSKA (reference sequence). With 5 bases removed from V and 8 bases from J, the gap between germline ends came to 10 bases. CDR3 size: 11 residues. CDR3 nucleotide sequence: TGCAGTGCTCTCAGTCGCGATGAGCAGTTCTTC. This sequence encodes CSALSRDEQFF.